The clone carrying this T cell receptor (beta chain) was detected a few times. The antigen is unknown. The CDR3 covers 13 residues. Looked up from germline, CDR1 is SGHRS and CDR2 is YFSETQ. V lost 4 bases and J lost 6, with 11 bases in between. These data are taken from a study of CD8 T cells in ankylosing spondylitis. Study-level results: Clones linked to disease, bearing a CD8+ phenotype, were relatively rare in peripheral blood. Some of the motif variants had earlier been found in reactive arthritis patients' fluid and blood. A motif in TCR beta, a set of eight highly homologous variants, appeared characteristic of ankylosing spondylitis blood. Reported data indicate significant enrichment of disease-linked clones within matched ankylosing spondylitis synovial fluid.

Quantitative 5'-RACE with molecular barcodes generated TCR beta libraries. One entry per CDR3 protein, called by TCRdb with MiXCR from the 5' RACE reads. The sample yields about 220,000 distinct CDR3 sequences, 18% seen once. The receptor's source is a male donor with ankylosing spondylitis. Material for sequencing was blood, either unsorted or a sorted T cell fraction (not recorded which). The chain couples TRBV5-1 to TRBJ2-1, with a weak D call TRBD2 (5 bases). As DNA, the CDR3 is TGCGCCAGCAGCCCCCGGGCGGGCAATGAGCAGTTCTTC. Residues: CASSPRAGNEQFF.